The present T cell receptor beta chain was sequenced within a study of Ad26.COV2.S vaccination and SARS-CoV-2 variants. This CDR3 is 15 amino acids long. Germline loops: CDR1 SGHDT, CDR2 YYEEEE. V was cut by 0 bases and J by 5 bases, with 14 bases left in between. Here immunoSEQ multiplex PCR was the method, and the copy in TCRdb shows in-frame clones only, minus some. Of approximately 400,000 clones detected, 83% appear once; the ten largest clones hold almost 7.5%. Indicated treatment: about 20 received Ad26.COV2.S at low or high dose, single or two shots; about 5 received placebo; per-sample allocation not given. Sampling occurred on day 63 after the first vaccine or placebo injection.

Sequenced here: peripheral blood, sampled in a trial of Ad26.COV2.S vaccine versus placebo. The rearrangement links TRBV5-6 to TRBJ2-5, with D perhaps TRBD2 (6 bases). The TCR was taken from a person aged 18-60 years who received the Ad26.COV2.S COVID-19 vaccine or a placebo. CDR3 loop: CASSLVFPAGETQYF. The CDR3 DNA sequence: TGTGCCAGCAGCTTGGTATTCCCTGCGGGGGAGACCCAGTACTTC. The whole variable domain, filled in from reference TRBV5-6 and TRBJ2-5, reads DAGVTQSPTHLIKTRGQQVTLRCSPKSGHDTVSWYQQALGQGPQFIFQYYEEEERQRGNFPDRFSGHQFPNYSSELNVNALLLGDSALYLCASSLVFPAGETQYFGPGTRLLVL.